A selection of T cell receptor beta chains follows, all from one sample in a study of tumor-infiltrating lymphocytes in oesophageal squamous cell carcinoma. TCRdb ran MiXCR on the PCR reads and lists one entry per CDR3 protein. The table records under 25,000 distinct CDR3 sequences, less than 50% of them present only once. The specimen sequenced was blood. Source of these receptors: a male donor with esophageal squamous cell carcinoma. CDR3s include the opening cysteine and the closing phenylalanine or tryptophan. D genes are given only for firm matches. Clone size is not always given. Where it is, it says once, few, many or a class for expanded clones.

V gene,D gene,J gene,clone size,CDR3 protein,CDR3 DNA
TRBV5-3,TRBD1,TRBJ1-1,.,CASSSMDRVWDEAFF,TGTGCCAGCAGCTCTATGGACAGGGTTTGGGATGAAGCTTTCTTT
TRBV12-3/TRBV12-4,.,TRBJ2-1,medium-sized,CASNSFLTGPAFF,TGTGCCAGCAACTCCTTTTTGACAGGTCCGGCGTTCTTC
TRBV9,.,TRBJ1-6,.,CASSGRDPNSPLHF,TGTGCCAGCAGTGGCAGGGACCCCAATTCACCCCTCCACTTT
TRBV19,.,TRBJ2-3,many,CASSSPPYTDTQYF,TGTGCCAGTAGTAGTCCACCATACACAGATACGCAGTATTTT
TRBV7-2,.,TRBJ2-7,.,CASSLAAGTHEQYF,TGTGCCAGCAGCTTAGCGGCGGGAACCCACGAGCAGTACTTC
TRBV7-3,.,TRBJ2-4,few,CASSLGKGDIQYF,TGTGCCAGCAGCTTGGGGAAGGGAGACATTCAGTACTTC
TRBV5-1,.,TRBJ2-7,many,CASSSRGLGPYEQYF,TGCGCCAGCAGCTCACGGGGCCTCGGTCCCTACGAGCAGTACTTC
TRBV7-3,.,TRBJ2-5,few,CASSLREKQETQYF,TGTGCCAGCAGCTTAAGGGAAAAGCAAGAGACCCAGTACTTC
TRBV5-4,.,TRBJ2-5,many,CASSLPQGISYF,TGTGCCAGCAGCTTGCCGCAGGGCATCTCGTACTTC
TRBV9,.,TRBJ2-3,few,CASSVTQDTQYF,TGTGCCAGCAGCGTAACTCAAGATACGCAGTATTTT
TRBV20-1,TRBD1,TRBJ1-1,.,CSAGQGYTEAFF,TGCAGTGCTGGACAGGGTTACACTGAAGCTTTCTTT
TRBV5-1,.,TRBJ2-1,large,CASSLAVVPGVYNEQFF,TGCGCCAGCAGCTTGGCCGTAGTCCCAGGGGTCTACAATGAGCAGTTCTTC
TRBV7-6,.,TRBJ2-5,medium-sized,CASSLPAGDEQYF,TGTGCCAGCAGCTTACCGGCCGGCGATGAGCAGTACTTC
TRBV5-1,TRBD1,TRBJ2-4,many,CASSLSPGQGKNIQYF,TGCGCCAGCAGCTTGTCGCCGGGACAGGGTAAAAACATTCAGTACTTC
TRBV27,.,TRBJ2-7,many,CASSSHTYEQYF,TGTGCCAGCAGTTCCCACACCTACGAGCAGTACTTC
TRBV11-2,TRBD2,TRBJ2-3,.,CASSLSGGTTDTQYF,TGTGCCAGCAGCTTATCGGGGGGAACTACAGATACGCAGTATTTT
TRBV7-2,.,TRBJ2-1,.,CASSLDSLARPYNEQFF,TGTGCCAGCAGCTTAGATTCCCTGGCAAGACCCTACAATGAGCAGTTCTTC
TRBV11-3,TRBD2,TRBJ2-1,once,CASSLKLAGGEQFF,TGTGCCAGCAGCTTAAAACTAGCGGGGGGTGAGCAGTTCTTC
TRBV7-6,TRBD1,TRBJ2-2,.,CASSLARGPNTGELFF,TGTGCCAGCAGCTTAGCCAGGGGGCCAAACACCGGGGAGCTGTTTTTT
TRBV12-3/TRBV12-4,.,TRBJ2-5,.,CASSLDSGLGNSPLHF,TGTGCCAGCAGTTTAGATTCGGGCCTAGGCAATTCACCCCTCCACTTC
TRBV6-4,.,TRBJ2-3,once,CASSSGSTDTQYF,TGTGCCAGCAGTAGCGGGAGCACAGATACGCAGTATTTT
TRBV27,TRBD1,TRBJ2-7,many,CASSSGQEAYEQYF,TGTGCCAGCAGTTCGGGACAGGAGGCCTACGAGCAGTACTTC
TRBV3-1,TRBD2,TRBJ2-5,.,CASSQDGGVETQYF,TGTGCCAGCAGCCAAGACGGGGGGGTAGAGACCCAGTACTTC
TRBV9,.,TRBJ2-3,few,CASSVGGAALGDTQYF,TGTGCCAGCAGCGTAGGGGGGGCGGCCCTTGGAGATACGCAGTATTTT
TRBV15,.,TRBJ2-7,few,CATSRGHRYNEQYF,TGTGCCACCAGCAGAGGACACAGGTACAATGAGCAGTACTTC
TRBV6-1,.,TRBJ2-2,few,CASSTTSSTGELFF,TGTGCCAGCAGTACCACTAGTAGCACCGGGGAGCTGTTTTTT
TRBV12-3/TRBV12-4,TRBD2,TRBJ2-1,few,CASTFRSGGAYNEQFF,TGTGCCAGCACGTTCCGTAGCGGGGGGGCCTACAATGAGCAGTTCTTC